Below, 21 T cell receptor beta chains from the same sample are listed, as sequenced in a study of tumor-infiltrating lymphocytes in primary liver carcinoma. It was from roughly 20-30 mg of unsorted bulk tissue that RNA and DNA were co-extracted. Constant-region priming of 500 to 550 ng total RNA yielded TCR beta cDNA. The TCR beta library was amplified through three nested multiplex PCR rounds in a modified ARM-PCR procedure. The two initial PCR rounds, ten to eleven cycles each, used TRBV1-TRBV30 forward and C-beta reverse primers. TCRdb processed the multiplex PCR reads anew with MiXCR; each CDR3 protein has one entry. The table lists 100,000 to 150,000 distinct CDR3 sequences, 50% to 80% of them singletons. The sequencing sample was made of liver tumor tissue from sampling region 3. Subset denoted: tumor region T3, left-lateral pole. The receptor set was obtained from a woman aged 60-75 years with primary liver carcinoma and hepatitis B virus infection.

This clonotype was observed at least ten times. The genes are TRBV7-9 and TRBJ1-2, with TRBD1 matching over 9 bases. The CDR3 has 13 residues. J gave up 8 bases and V 3 bases, and 4 bases lay outside the gene matches. Germline V gene lookup returns CDR1 SEHNR and CDR2 FQNEAQ (reference sequence). The CDR3 DNA is TGTGCCAGCAGCTTTGACAGGGGGGGCGGCTACACCTTC. Residues: CASSFDRGGGYTF.

As regards this clonotype: A much larger clone lies a single base off, so this may be a read error. The rearrangement links TRBV30 to TRBJ2-2, with TRBD2 identical over 8 bases. The germline CDR1 and CDR2 sequences are GTSNPN and SVGIG (reference sequence). After removal of 8 bases from V and 5 bases from J, the junction contained 13 bases not matched to a gene. The CDR3 is made up of 15 amino acids. The CDR3 here is CAREVTSGWTGELFF. CDR3 DNA sequence: TGTGCCCGAGAAGTTACTAGCGGTTGGACCGGGGAGCTGTTTTTT. The full variable domain, its missing parts supplied by reference TRBV30 and TRBJ2-2, is SQTIHQWPATLVQPVGSPLSLECTVEGTSNPNLYWYRQAAGRGLQLLFYSVGIGQISSEVPQNLSASRPQDRQFILSSKKLLLSDSGFYLCAREVTSGWTGELFFGEGSRLTVL.

A single count supports this clonotype. Its ends do not fully match the called genes, so a read error is possible. V and J are TRBV5-1 and TRBJ2-7; D not resolved. The CDR3 has 14 amino acids. From germline, CDR1 is SGHRS and CDR2 YFSETQ. The CDR3 is CSSSLGFSYYERYF. The DNA of the CDR3 is TGCTCCAGCAGCTTGGGGTTTAGCTACTACGAGCGGTACTTC. Variable domain in full (rest from reference TRBV5-1 and TRBJ2-7): KAGVTQTPRYLIKTRGQQVTLSCSPISGHRSVSWYQQTPGQGLQFLFEYFSETQRNKGNFPGRFSGRQFSNSRSEMNVSTLELGDSALYLCSSSLGFSYYERYFGPGTRLTVT.

With regard to this clonotype: A much larger clone lies a single base off, so this may be a read error. The chain combines TRBV6-6 with TRBJ2-7; no clear D. The CDR3 is 13 residues long. Germline V CDR1 and CDR2: MNHNY, SVGAGI (reference sequence). This chain's CDR3 is CASRRPDRYVQYF. The CDR3, as DNA: TGTGCCAGCAGACGTCCGGATCGATACGTGCAGTACTTC.

Note on this clonotype: At one boundary the junction diverges from the germline segment, which might be a read error. The chain couples TRBV12-3 or TRBV12-4 to TRBJ2-7, with D hard to call. The length of the CDR3 is 11 residues. CDR3 region: CASSSNYERYF. The CDR3 bases are TGTGCCAGCAGTTCCAACTACGAGCGGTACTTC.

V gene TRBV6-1 combines with J gene TRBJ2-5; 9 positions agree with TRBD2. The germline V gene encodes CDR1 MNHNS and CDR2 SASEGT. V dropped 5 bases and J dropped 5; count of bases not matched to a gene: 12. The CDR3 is 16 amino acids. In nucleotides, the CDR3 is TGTGCCAGCAGTCCAAAACGGATAGCGGGAGACGAGACCCAGTACTTC. It codes for CASSPKRIAGDETQYF.

Concerning this clonotype itself: A much bigger clone sits one base away, suggesting this may be a read error. This chain connects TRBV6-1 to TRBJ2-5, with 11 bases that match TRBD2. The CDR3 is made up of 13 amino acids. Germline CDR1 MNHNS, CDR2 SASEGT. The CDR3 loop reads CVSSGLAGETQYF. Written as DNA, the CDR3 is TGTGTCAGCAGCGGACTAGCGGGAGAGACCCAGTACTTC.

This clonotype was seen repeatedly, ten times or more. The V gene is TRBV4-1, the J gene TRBJ2-7; D unresolved. CDR3 length: 15 amino acids. V lost 2 bases to trimming and J lost 2 bases, with 13 bases between them. CDR1 is MGHRA and CDR2 is YSYEKL in the germline V gene. The CDR3, as DNA: TGCGCCAGCAGCCAATCTGTTATCCTAACCTACGAGCAGTACTTC. It specifies CASSQSVILTYEQYF.

For this clonotype: This may be a read error: a much more frequent sequence differs by one nucleotide. The rearrangement links TRBV5-4 to TRBJ1-2; D remains ambiguous. V was shortened by 5 bases and J by 2 bases, with 10 bases between the two germline ends. Germline CDR1 SGHNT, CDR2 YYREEE (reference sequence). CDR3 length: 13 residues. CDR3 DNA: TGTGCCAGCAGTCTGGACCAGAACTATGGCTACACCTTC. Its translation: CASSLDQNYGYTF.

The chain joins TRBV6-1 to TRBJ1-3; D perhaps matches TRBD1 (5 bases). The CDR3 totals 15 residues. Germline values: CDR1 MNHNS, CDR2 SASEGT. V lost 3 bases and J lost 10, with 19 bases in between. CDR3 sequence: CASSETGDYSGTIYF. Here the CDR3 DNA reads TGTGCCAGCAGTGAGACGGGGGACTACTCTGGAACCATATATTTT.

A note on this clonotype: No conserved phenylalanine or tryptophan is present at the end of the CDR3, so a read error is the likely explanation. The CDR3: CASSLQLSPSYEQYY. Written as DNA, the CDR3 is TGTGCCAGTAGCTTACAGTTATCACCCTCCTACGAGCAGTACTAC. The chain employs TRBV11-2 and TRBJ2-7; D is uncertain. The CDR3 contains 15 residues. Germline assignment: CDR1 SGHAT and CDR2 FQNNGV.

About this clonotype itself: It may be a read error: a sequence one base away is much more abundant. This chain connects TRBV6-1 to TRBJ2-2; TRBD1 aligns across 11 bases. CDR3 length: 16 residues. J gave up 7 bases and V 6 bases, and 10 bases lay outside the gene matches. Germline-derived CDR1 and CDR2 are MNHNS and SASEGT. The CDR3 bases are TGTGCCAGCAGCCCCGCCCGGACAGGGGGCCGCGGGGAGCTGTTTTTT. Amino acids: CASSPARTGGRGELFF.

V and J are TRBV29-1 and TRBJ2-3; D perhaps matches TRBD1 (6 bases). The J call may be faulty, since TRBJ1-5 better matches the DNA end. Looked up from germline, CDR1 is SQVTM and CDR2 is ANQGSEA. CDR3 size: 12 residues. The CDR3 spells CSEAVGADTQHF. CDR3 in DNA: TGCAGCGAGGCAGTGGGGGCAGATACGCAGCATTTT.

The chain employs TRBV12-3 or TRBV12-4 and TRBJ2-7; no definite D call. V lost 9 bases to trimming and J lost 0 bases, with 21 bases between them. The CDR3 contains 16 residues. The CDR3 DNA is TGTGCCAGTAATTCAGGTCGGACGGGTGTCTCCTACGAGCAGTACTTC. This sequence encodes CASNSGRTGVSYEQYF.

The sample holds many counts of this clonotype. Being one base from a much bigger clone, this may be a read error. The V gene is TRBV11-2, the J gene TRBJ1-2; D is unresolved. The germline V gene encodes CDR1 SGHAT and CDR2 FQNNGV. The CDR3 spans 12 residues. The CDR3 nucleotides read TGTGCCAGCGGCTTAAATCAGGCCGGCTACACCTTC. Translation: CASGLNQAGYTF.

Points on this clonotype: A much larger clone lies one base from this, so it may be a read error. The chain joins TRBV28 to TRBJ1-1; D possibly corresponds to TRBD1 (5 bases). Trimming stripped 5 bases from V and 13 bases from J, with 20 bases between. Germline-derived CDR1 and CDR2 are MDHEN and SYDVKM. This CDR3 spans 13 amino acids. CDR3 nucleotide sequence: TGTGCCAGCAGTCCTGGGCGGGGGACGACGGTTTTCTTT. It translates to CASSPGRGTTVFF.

Comment on this clonotype: A much larger clone lies one base from this, so it may be a read error. The final CDR3 position lacks the conserved phenylalanine or tryptophan, pointing to a likely read error. The V and J genes are TRBV12-3 or TRBV12-4 and TRBJ2-2, with 7 positions matching TRBD1. V was clipped by 6 bases and J by 4 bases; unmatched bases: 8. The length of the CDR3 is 15 residues. The CDR3 loop reads CASSPRQGLTGELFV. In DNA, the CDR3 is TGTGCCAGCAGCCCCCGACAGGGCCTCACCGGGGAGCTGTTTGTT.

This clonotype was picked up many times. The V gene is TRBV6-2 or TRBV6-3, the J gene TRBJ2-7; D unclear. Trimming took off 2 bases at V and 3 bases at J, with 5 bases between the two ends. Germline CDR1 MNHEY, CDR2 SVGEGT. The CDR3 is made up of 12 amino acids. CDR3 loop: CASSYESYEQYF. The CDR3 bases are TGTGCCAGCAGTTACGAGAGCTACGAGCAGTACTTC.

The table lists this clonotype with a count of one. This may be a read error, as it is one base from a much larger clone. The chain has TRBV6-6 and TRBJ2-7; no firm D call. The CDR3 covers 14 residues. The V gene's germline CDR1 is MNHNY and CDR2 SVGAGI (reference sequence). The germline V and J ends were trimmed by 7 bases and 0 bases, with 13 bases remaining between them. The chain's CDR3 is CASNLDRSSYEQYF. Here the CDR3 DNA reads TGTGCCAGCAACCTAGACCGAAGCTCCTACGAGCAGTACTTC.

Points on this clonotype: Relative to the germline gene, one junction end is altered; a read error may explain this. The CDR3 DNA is TGTGCCAGCAGGCGAAAGAGAGGAAAGACCCAGCACTTC. Amino acid sequence: CASRRKRGKTQHF. This chain connects TRBV11-2 to TRBJ2-5; D gene ambiguous. The CDR3 extends over 13 amino acids. Germline CDR1 reads SGHAT; CDR2 reads FQNNGV.

To note about this clonotype: One end of the junction is discordant with germline, which a read error may explain. This sequence joins TRBV28 and TRBJ2-3, with 7 bases identical to TRBD2. The length of the CDR3 is 15 residues. The V gene's germline CDR1 is MDHEN and CDR2 SYDVKM. The CDR3 DNA sequence: TGTGCCAGCAGTTTAATGCGGGAGAACCCAGATAGGCAGTATTTT. Its protein is CASSLMRENPDRQYF.